This T cell receptor (beta chain) was recorded in a study of blood T cell repertoires in COVID-19. Overall study: In each case, the material was cDNA or gDNA derived from T cells, B-cell-depleted T cells, or PBMCs.

The CDR3 runs to 18 residues. Germline V gene lookup returns CDR1 LGHNA and CDR2 YNFKEQ. Trimming removed 3 bases from V and 6 bases from J; junction bases left unmatched: 10. Authors' processing steps: Amplifying reference gene primers gave estimates of nucleated cell counts. Using immunoSEQ multiplex PCR, the repertoire was profiled, and TCRdb retains in-frame clones only, with some absent. Clone size and the V and J calls come from that table; the DNA yielded D and trimming. The repertoire holds roughly 41,000 clones, approximately 91% seen once, with 12% in the top ten. This receptor was identified in a man in his 60s with active COVID-19. The chain has TRBV4-2 and TRBJ2-1, with TRBD2 identical over 14 bases. The material sequenced was peripheral blood. CDR3 in DNA: TGTGCCAGCAGCCAGGCGGGACTAGCGGGAGAATCGGGCAATGAGCAGTTCTTC. This codes for CASSQAGLAGESGNEQFF.